This TCR beta chain was profiled in a study of blood T cell repertoires in COVID-19. Assay used: immunoSEQ multiplex PCR; TCRdb lists only in-frame clones, some missing. The sample records some 190,000 clones, 84% being singletons. Germline values: CDR1 MGHDK, CDR2 SYGVNS. The CDR3 is 12 amino acids. The V gene end was trimmed by 8 bases and the J gene end by 5 bases; junction bases not matched to a gene: 5. The sequencing input was PBMCs or T cells enriched from blood (not recorded which). The clonotype comes from a woman aged 25 to 39 who had been exposed to COVID-19. The chain joins TRBV25-1 to TRBJ1-1, with 7 bases identical to TRBD1. DNA for the CDR3: TGTGCCAGCGGACAGGAGAGGACTGAAGCTTTCTTT. It codes for CASGQERTEAFF.